The entry that follows covers one TCR beta chain sequence. The CDR3 spans 14 residues. From germline, CDR1 is LGHNA and CDR2 YSLEER. V was trimmed by 4 bases and J by 10 bases, leaving 17 bases between them. The data belong to a study of blood T cell repertoires in COVID-19. For the study at large: Samples representing acute and convalescent COVID-19 were sourced from the United States, Italy and Spain.

Under the authors' procedure: It was from reference gene primer amplification that nucleated cell counts were estimated. Here immunoSEQ multiplex PCR was the method, and the copy in TCRdb shows in-frame clones only, minus some. V and J calls plus clone size are reproduced from that table; the DNA served to infer D and trimming. The sample consists of some 41,000 clones, nearly 90% of them appearing once. The sequencing input was peripheral blood. V and J are TRBV4-3 and TRBJ2-1, with D possibly being TRBD2 (5 bases). The clonotype comes from a man in his 70s with active COVID-19. Here the CDR3 reads CASSRVSRGFEQFF. Written as DNA, the CDR3 is TGCGCCAGCAGCCGGGTTAGCCGAGGGTTCGAGCAGTTCTTC.